Sequencing of this TCR beta chain was carried out in a study of CD8 T cells in ankylosing spondylitis (dated by TCRdb to the late 2010s). The study in broad terms: The study profiled T cell receptor beta repertoires in healthy donors and ankylosing spondylitis patients to find disease-linked TCR variants. In total, the full study cohort was made up of roughly 110 healthy donors and more than 20 ankylosing spondylitis patients. Peripheral blood was sampled, and synovial fluid was additionally collected from ankylosing spondylitis patients.

The instrument was an Illumina HiSeq 2500. TCR beta libraries were prepared by quantitative 5'-RACE with molecular barcodes. As for the original processing: A new computational method based on a probabilistic model of VDJ rearrangement was used to identify disease-linked TCR variants. TCRdb's own reprocessing of the public reads used fastp at Q25 and MiXCR and kept productive beta chains. Each entry merges the rows of one CDR3 protein and shows their most common DNA and genes. The V and J calls shown here were made by TCRdb, not taken from the authors' results. This sample has 150,000 to 200,000 distinct CDR3 sequences in its table, and 15% to 20% of those were observed once. Over 7.5% of the sample is taken by the ten largest. V and J are truncated by 5 bases and 6 bases respectively, leaving an intervening sequence of 16 bases. From cysteine to phenylalanine, the CDR3 is 14 amino acids long. Solely the CDR3 DNA is kept, with 42 bases framed from the first base. The germline V gene supplies CDR1 SQVTM and CDR2 ANQGSEA.

Study-wide conclusions, independent of this receptor: Significant enrichment of the disease-linked clones was reported in matched synovial fluid samples from ankylosing spondylitis patients. Blood from ankylosing spondylitis patients appeared to be characterized by a TCR beta motif made up of under ten highly homologous amino acid variants. In peripheral blood, the disease-linked clones were found at relatively low frequencies and had a CD8+ phenotype. Some motif variants had previously been reported in the synovial fluid and blood of reactive arthritis patients, which suggests shared mechanisms of disease initiation.

This clonotype turned up a few times. Its antigen specificity is not known. No much larger clonotype is one base removed from it; base qualities were not supplied. The material sequenced was blood, either unsorted or a sorted T cell fraction (not recorded which). The receptor's source is a male donor with ankylosing spondylitis or in good health (not recorded which). The V and J segments used are TRBV29-1 and TRBJ1-4; 6 matching bases give a weak D call of TRBD1. The DNA is TGCAGCGTTTTCCCTCCCAGGGGACATGAAAAACTGTTTTTT. Translated, it gives CSVFPPRGHEKLFF.